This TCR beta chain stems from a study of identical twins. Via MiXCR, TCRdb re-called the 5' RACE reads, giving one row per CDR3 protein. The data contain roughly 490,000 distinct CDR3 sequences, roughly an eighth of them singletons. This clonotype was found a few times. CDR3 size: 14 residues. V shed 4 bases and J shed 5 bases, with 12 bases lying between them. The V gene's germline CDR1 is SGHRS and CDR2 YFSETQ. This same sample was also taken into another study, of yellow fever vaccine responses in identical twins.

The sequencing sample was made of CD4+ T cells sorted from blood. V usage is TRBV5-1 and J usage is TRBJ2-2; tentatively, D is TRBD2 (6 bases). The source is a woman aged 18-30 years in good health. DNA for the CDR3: TGCGCCAGCAGCCCCGGAGGGAAAACCGGGGAGCTGTTTTTT. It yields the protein CASSPGGKTGELFF.